A single sample is the source of the 16 T cell receptor beta chains below, sequenced in a study of blood T cell repertoires in COVID-19. Profiling relied on immunoSEQ multiplex PCR, and the TCRdb table lists in-frame clones only, not all of them. The data contain under 300,000 clones, 75% to 90% of them singletons. Sequencing input: peripheral blood. The receptors come from a woman in her forties with acute or convalescent COVID-19.

V gene TRBV30 combines with J gene TRBJ2-1; 8 positions agree with TRBD1. Germline-derived CDR1 and CDR2 are GTSNPN and SVGIG (reference sequence). Unmatched junction bases numbered 18, after V lost 0 bases and J lost 5 bases. This CDR3 spans 19 amino acids. The CDR3 reads CAWSVPYMGDRGVDNEQFF. For the CDR3, the DNA is TGTGCCTGGAGTGTACCTTATATGGGAGACAGGGGAGTAGACAATGAGCAGTTCTTC. The entire variable domain, with the rest obtained from reference TRBV30 and TRBJ2-1, is as follows: SQTIHQWPATLVQPVGSPLSLECTVEGTSNPNLYWYRQAAGRGLQLLFYSVGIGQISSEVPQNLSASRPQDRQFILSSKKLLLSDSGFYLCAWSVPYMGDRGVDNEQFFGPGTRLTVL.

This chain's CDR3 is CASSLHVQNYGYTF. The DNA of the CDR3 is TGTGCCAGTAGTCTCCACGTGCAGAACTATGGCTACACCTTC. The chain combines TRBV19 with TRBJ1-2; no definite D call. The ends were cut back, 5 bases at V and 2 bases at J, with 12 bases in the middle. The length of the CDR3 is 14 residues. CDR1 is LNHDA and CDR2 is SQIVND in the germline V gene (reference sequence).

V and J are TRBV12-5 and TRBJ2-2; the D is unclear. The V end was cut by 6 bases, the J end by 0 bases, with 8 bases between. The germline gives CDR1 LGHNT, CDR2 FRNRAP. The CDR3 extends over 14 amino acids. The CDR3 DNA reads TGTGCTAGTGGCCACCGGGCGAACACCGGGGAGCTGTTTTTT. It specifies CASGHRANTGELFF.

V gene TRBV5-6 combines with J gene TRBJ2-5; TRBD1 matches at 10 bases. This CDR3 has 16 residues. After removal of 1 base from V and 5 bases from J, the junction contained 8 bases not matched to a gene. CDR1 and CDR2 from the germline V gene are SGHDT and YYEEEE. The CDR3: CASSLPDRGLTETQYF. CDR3 nucleotides: TGTGCCAGCAGCTTGCCAGACAGGGGGCTTACGGAGACCCAGTACTTC.

The chain combines TRBV5-1 with TRBJ1-5; 10 bases fit TRBD1. The CDR3 extends over 14 amino acids. Germline loops: CDR1 SGHRS, CDR2 YFSETQ. V lost 4 bases and J lost 5; bases outside the gene matches: 3. In DNA, the CDR3 is TGCGCCAGCAGCGCGGGGACAGGGGATCAGCCCCAGCATTTT. This sequence encodes CASSAGTGDQPQHF.

This chain links TRBV6-5 with TRBJ1-1; 7 bases map to TRBD1. The V gene end was trimmed by 6 bases and the J gene end by 4 bases; junction bases not matched to a gene: 11. The CDR3 length is 15 residues. From germline, CDR1 is MNHEY and CDR2 SVGAGI. CDR3 amino acids: CASSSTGLGGTEAFF. The CDR3 DNA is TGTGCCAGCAGCTCGACAGGGCTAGGGGGCACTGAAGCTTTCTTT.

The V gene is TRBV15, the J gene TRBJ1-3, with D tentatively TRBD1 (5 bases). The CDR3 has 16 amino acids. V was cut by 0 bases and J by 6 bases, with 15 bases left in between. Germline V gene data show CDR1 as LNHNV and CDR2 as YYDKDF (reference sequence). The CDR3 loop is CATSRDLGASENTIYF. CDR3 coding DNA: TGTGCCACCAGCAGAGATCTTGGGGCTTCGGAAAACACCATATATTTT. The variable domain in full, with the rest retrieved from reference TRBV15 and TRBJ1-3, is DAMVIQNPRYQVTQFGKPVTLSCSQTLNHNVMYWYQQKSSQAPKLLFHYYDKDFNNEADTPDNFQSRRPNTSFCFLDIRSPGLGDTAMYLCATSRDLGASENTIYFGEGSWLTVV.

The J gene is TRBJ2-4, the V gene TRBV13, with TRBD1 matching 7 bases. The ends lost 5 bases at V and 0 bases at J; junction bases unmatched: 7. This CDR3 has 16 amino acids. The germline gives CDR1 PRHDT, CDR2 FYEKMQ (reference sequence). CDR3 protein: CASSPARTGAKNIQYF. In nucleotides, the CDR3 is TGTGCCAGCAGCCCGGCAAGGACAGGAGCCAAAAACATTCAGTACTTC.

V gene TRBV24-1 combines with J gene TRBJ2-3; TRBD1 matches 8 bases. Looked up from germline, CDR1 is KGHDR and CDR2 is SFDVKD. V gave up 12 bases and J gave up 3 bases; unmatched junction bases: 7. This CDR3 region has 13 residues. This CDR3 is CAASQGATDTQYF. The CDR3 DNA reads TGTGCCGCTAGCCAGGGGGCGACAGATACGCAGTATTTT.

On this clone: Other DNA sequences in this specimen translate into the identical CDR3. The rearrangement joins TRBV5-1 to TRBJ2-5, with 8 bases that match TRBD2. CDR1 SGHRS and CDR2 YFSETQ come from the germline V gene. The CDR3 has 16 residues. V lost 1 base and J lost 1; bases outside the gene matches: 6. The CDR3 protein is CASSLSGGGLQETQYF. CDR3 DNA: TGCGCCAGCAGCTTGTCCGGGGGGGGCCTCCAAGAGACCCAGTACTTC.

The V gene is TRBV11-2, the J gene TRBJ2-2, with a weak D call TRBD1 (6 bases). Germline CDR1 SGHAT, CDR2 FQNNGV. Deletions cut 6 bases from V and 1 base from J, with 12 bases between. The CDR3 loop spans 15 amino acids. The CDR3: CASRTGTWNTGELFF. CDR3 sequence (DNA): TGTGCCAGCAGGACCGGGACATGGAACACCGGGGAGCTGTTTTTT.

This chain uses TRBV21-1 with TRBJ1-1; the DNA was not compared with TRBD1, the D call given in the table. TRBV21-1 has pseudogene status. The CDR3 extends over 17 amino acids. DNA of the CDR3: TGTGCCAGCAGCAAAGACAAGCCCAGGGGGCCGAACACTGAAGCTTTCTTT. Amino acid sequence: CASSKDKPRGPNTEAFF.

The V gene is TRBV2, the J gene TRBJ2-2; D uncertain. Trimming took off 5 bases at V and 2 bases at J, with 3 bases between the two ends. The germline V gene has CDR1 SNHLY and CDR2 FYNNEI. The CDR3 is 12 amino acids. CDR3 protein: CASSPNTGELFF. The CDR3 nucleotides read TGTGCCAGCAGTCCTAACACCGGGGAGCTGTTTTTT.

This chain connects TRBV2 to TRBJ1-2, with D possibly matching TRBD1 (5 bases). Per germline, CDR1 SNHLY and CDR2 FYNNEI. The length of the CDR3 is 13 residues. Trimming took 8 bases from V and 8 from J, leaving 18 bases between them. CDR3 DNA: TGTGCCAGCGGCAGGACACACCGAGAAGGCTACACCTTC. As protein: CASGRTHREGYTF.

This chain connects TRBV24-1 to TRBJ1-5, with TRBD1 matching 9 bases. Germline CDR1 KGHDR, CDR2 SFDVKD. V gave up 4 bases and J gave up 2 bases; unmatched junction bases: 8. The CDR3 is made up of 17 amino acids. CDR3: CATSELDRGYGNQPQHF. The CDR3 region has the DNA TGTGCCACCAGTGAACTGGACAGGGGTTATGGCAATCAGCCCCAGCATTTT.

The rearrangement uses TRBV6-1 and TRBJ2-7; possibly TRBD1 for D (6 bases). The germline gives CDR1 MNHNS, CDR2 SASEGT. This CDR3 comprises 14 residues. DNA of the CDR3: TGTGCCAGCACTGAAGCCGGGACACCTTACGAGCAGTACGTC. Amino acids: CASTEAGTPYEQYV.